Listed here are 29 T cell receptor beta chains from one sample, sequenced in a study of metastatic and nonmetastatic thyroid tumors. No treatment had been given to any patient before thyroid surgery. TCRdb redid the clone calls on the PCR reads using MiXCR. Seen here are 25,000 to 35,000 clones, around 17% observed once, and the top ten hold about 4.2%. The material sequenced was blood. The receptors here all came from a female donor with papillary thyroid cancer or a benign thyroid nodule (not recorded which). Some clones in this sample may be carry-over from other donors' samples.

This clone was detected many times. V and J are TRBV5-4 and TRBJ2-7; the match to TRBD1 covers 11 bases. V was pared by 1 base and J by 3 bases, with 6 bases of the junction left unmatched. The CDR3 loop spans 16 amino acids. Germline CDR1 and CDR2: SGHNT and YYREEE (reference sequence). CDR3 coding DNA: TGTGCCAGCAGCTTGTGGGACAGGGGGTTGGACTACGAGCAGTACTTC. Its protein product is CASSLWDRGLDYEQYF.

Concerning this clone itself: A junction end diverges from the germline sequence, so it may reflect a read error. Distinct nucleotide sequences in the sample also encode this CDR3. V and J are TRBV19 and TRBJ1-1, with D tentatively TRBD1 (6 bases). Germline assignment: CDR1 LNHDA and CDR2 SQIVND (reference sequence). This CDR3 spans 14 amino acids. The DNA of the CDR3 is TGCGCCAGTAGTATGGGAGGGGGATACACTGAGGCTTTCTTT. Translated: CASSMGGGYTEAFF.

This clone occurred many times. The chain couples TRBV5-1 to TRBJ2-6; a possible D gene is TRBD1 (5 bases). CDR1 is SGHRS and CDR2 is YFSETQ in the germline V gene. V lost 5 bases and J lost 2, with 11 bases in between. The CDR3 has 15 amino acids. The CDR3 sequence is CASSFLGAGANVLTF. The CDR3 nucleotides are TGCGCCAGCAGTTTTTTAGGGGCTGGGGCCAACGTCCTGACTTTC.

The chain employs TRBV11-1 and TRBJ1-5; 9 bases map to TRBD1. There are 17 residues in the CDR3. With V trimmed by 0 bases and J by 6 bases, 9 bases remained unmatched. Germline CDR1 and CDR2: SGHAT and FQDESV (reference sequence). In nucleotides, the CDR3 is TGTGCCAGCAGCTTAGCACACGGACAGGGGAGCCTTCAGCCCCAGCATTTT. This encodes CASSLAHGQGSLQPQHF. Based on the CDR3 plus reference TRBV11-1 and TRBJ1-5, the full variable domain is EAEVAQSPRYKITEKSQAVAFWCDPISGHATLYWYRQILGQGPELLVQFQDESVVDDSQLPKDRFSAERLKGVDSTLKIQPAELGDSAMYLCASSLAHGQGSLQPQHFGDGTRLSIL.

A note on this clone: Relative to the germline gene, one junction end is altered; a read error may explain this. The V and J genes are TRBV11-2 and TRBJ2-7, with D perhaps assigned TRBD1 or TRBD2 (6 bases each). Germline V lookup: CDR1 SGHAT, CDR2 FQNNGV. The CDR3 has 15 residues. The CDR3 spells CASSLDIQGRHEQYF. The CDR3, as DNA: TGTGCCAGTAGCTTAGATATTCAGGGGAGGCACGAGCAGTACTTC.

In this sample, this clone turned up many times. The rearrangement links TRBV9 to TRBJ2-1; weak D call: TRBD2 (7 bases). The CDR3 is 16 amino acids. Trimming took 0 bases from V and 4 from J, leaving 14 bases between them. Looked up from germline, CDR1 is SGDLS and CDR2 is YYNGEE. The CDR3 sequence is CASSVGPGGLYNEQFF. The CDR3 DNA follows: TGTGCCAGCAGCGTAGGCCCGGGGGGCCTGTACAATGAGCAGTTCTTC.

This clone showed up many times. The rearrangement links TRBV12-3 or TRBV12-4 to TRBJ2-1, with a possible D match to TRBD2 (5 bases). This CDR3 region has 14 residues. The V end lost 0 bases, the J end lost 8 bases, and 11 bases lay between the germline ends. In nucleotides, the CDR3 is TGTGCCAGCAGTTTAGCGGGAGCGTTCGATGAGCAGTTCTTC. Translated, it gives CASSLAGAFDEQFF.

The chain has TRBV7-6 and TRBJ1-3, with 7 bases aligning to TRBD1. Germline V CDR1 and CDR2: SGHVS, FNYEAQ. The CDR3 runs 15 residues. The junction had 13 bases not matched to a gene; V was cut back by 5 bases and J by 9 bases. CDR3 amino acids: CASSPGQAQVGTIYF. The CDR3 region has the DNA TGTGCCAGCAGCCCCGGACAGGCGCAGGTCGGCACCATATATTTT.

This clone was detected ten times or more. The chain's CDR3 is CASSTQGYTEAFF. DNA of the CDR3: TGTGCCAGCAGTACCCAAGGCTACACTGAAGCTTTCTTT. The chain is built from TRBV27 and TRBJ1-1, with D unclear. This CDR3 is built from 13 residues. Trimming removed 5 bases at V and 3 bases at J, with 10 bases between. Germline CDR1 reads MNHEY; CDR2 reads SMNVEV (reference sequence).

This clone was counted ten times or more. The V gene is TRBV11-2, the J gene TRBJ1-1; D not certain. The V and J ends lost 4 bases and 1 base respectively, with 4 bases between them. Germline CDR1 and CDR2: SGHAT and FQNNGV. CDR3 length: 12 residues. CDR3 sequence: CASSWTNTEAFF. The CDR3 nucleotides are TGTGCCAGCAGCTGGACGAACACTGAAGCTTTCTTT. The full variable domain, rest sourced from reference TRBV11-2 and TRBJ1-1, is EAGVAQSPRYKIIEKRQSVAFWCNPISGHATLYWYQQILGQGPKLLIQFQNNGVVDDSQLPKDRFSAERLKGVDSTLKIQPAKLEDSAVYLCASSWTNTEAFFGQGTRLTVV.

As to this clone: The junction and the germline gene differ at one end; a read error may be behind it. In the same sample, other DNA sequences code for this CDR3. The V call is TRBV9, the J call TRBJ2-7, with D perhaps given as TRBD1 or TRBD2 (5 bases each). The CDR3 sequence is 14 residues long. Germline assignment: CDR1 SGDLS and CDR2 YYNGEE. The CDR3 DNA follows: TGTGCCAGTAGCGTAGAGGGGTTTGGGAGCGAGCAGTACTTC. This sequence encodes CASSVEGFGSEQYF.

This clone was counted many times. The chain is built from TRBV30 and TRBJ2-3; 9 bases line up with TRBD2. Per germline, CDR1 GTSNPN and CDR2 SVGIG (reference sequence). This CDR3 is 15 amino acids long. J was trimmed by 4 bases and V by 5 bases; bases with no gene match: 10. CDR3 amino acids: CAWGASAGGADTQYF. The CDR3 nucleotides are TGTGCCTGGGGCGCCTCCGCGGGAGGGGCAGATACGCAGTATTTT.

This clone was observed a handful of times. V and J are TRBV6-1 and TRBJ1-1; the D is unclear. Germline-derived CDR1 and CDR2 are MNHNS and SASEGT. There are 14 residues in the CDR3. V shed 6 bases and J shed 2 bases, with 13 bases lying between them. CDR3 nucleotide sequence: TGTGCCAGCAGACCCGGGCCCTATAACACTGAAGCTTTCTTT. Amino acids: CASRPGPYNTEAFF.

V gene TRBV6-5 combines with J gene TRBJ2-5, with D tentatively TRBD2 (5 bases). CDR3 length: 17 residues. V lost 4 bases, J lost 5 bases, and 23 bases lay in between. Germline CDR1 reads MNHEY; CDR2 reads SVGAGI. CDR3 sequence reads: CASSSNSREGRSETQYF. In nucleotides, the CDR3 is TGTGCCAGCAGTTCCAACTCGCGTGAGGGCCGGAGTGAGACCCAGTACTTC.

In this sample, this clone turned up many times. This could be a read error, since a much larger clone is one nucleotide away. The J gene is TRBJ2-2, the V gene TRBV24-1; tentatively, D is TRBD1 (6 bases). The CDR3 runs to 16 residues. From germline, CDR1 is KGHDR and CDR2 SFDVKD. The CDR3 loop is CATSDFGTLNIGELFF. The CDR3 nucleotides are TGTGCCACCAGTGATTTTGGGACATTGAACATCGGGGAGCTGTTTTTT.

This clone was counted many times. At one of its ends the junction is not consistent with the germline gene, which may arise from a read error. This chain joins TRBV18 and TRBJ1-2, with D perhaps TRBD1 (6 bases). Per germline, CDR1 KGHSH and CDR2 LQKENI. The CDR3 consists of 16 residues. CDR3: CASSPSQGRANYGHTF. CDR3 nucleotides: TGTGCCAGCTCACCAAGCCAGGGGAGAGCTAACTATGGCCACACCTTC.

This clone was observed a handful of times. The chain uses TRBV10-1 and TRBJ1-4; no definite D call. Germline V CDR1 and CDR2: WNHNN, SYGVQD (reference sequence). With 7 bases removed from V and 6 bases from J, the gap between germline ends came to 15 bases. This CDR3 comprises 14 residues. CDR3 nucleotide sequence: TGCGCCAGCATCCCGGTTTTAAAAGATGAAAAACTGTTTTTT. It encodes CASIPVLKDEKLFF.

J is TRBJ2-1 and V is TRBV14, with 13 bases identical to TRBD2. Germline V gene lookup returns CDR1 SGHDN and CDR2 FVKESK. V gave up 4 bases and J gave up 0 bases; unmatched junction bases: 12. The CDR3 runs 20 residues. CDR3 in DNA: TGTGCCAGCAGCCCAGGACTAGCGGGAGTGGGTTTGGGCTCCTACAATGAGCAGTTCTTC. Translated: CASSPGLAGVGLGSYNEQFF.

As to this clone: Sequence at one end of the junction differs from germline and may be a read error. The CDR3 reads CAISEGTTVYNEQFF. In nucleotides, the CDR3 is TGCGCCATCAGTGAGGGGACTACGGTCTACAATGAGCAGTTCTTC. This chain connects TRBV10-3 to TRBJ2-1; 7 bases match TRBD2. This CDR3 has 15 amino acids. In germline, CDR1 is ENHRY, CDR2 SYGVKD.

The chain links TRBV7-9 to TRBJ1-1; D not certain. This CDR3 comprises 14 residues. Germline V CDR1 and CDR2: SEHNR, FQNEAQ (reference sequence). Trimming took 5 bases from V and 4 from J, leaving 14 bases between them. CDR3 sequence reads: CASSPIVGFTEAFF. The CDR3 DNA is TGTGCCAGCAGCCCAATCGTAGGGTTCACTGAAGCTTTCTTT.

This clone has at least ten counts. The rearrangement links TRBV7-2 to TRBJ2-3, with a weak D call TRBD1 (6 bases). The CDR3 is 15 amino acids. The V end lost 1 base, the J end lost 6 bases, and 14 bases lay between the germline ends. The V gene's germline CDR1 is SGHTA and CDR2 FQGNSA. CDR3 nucleotide sequence: TGTGCCAGCAGCTTAGTGCGGACAGTGGGGGATACGCAGTATTTT. Translating gives CASSLVRTVGDTQYF.

This clone was seen repeatedly, ten times or more. The J gene is TRBJ2-3, the V gene TRBV3-1; TRBD2 aligns across 13 bases. CDR3 length: 19 amino acids. With 3 bases clipped from V and 0 bases from J, the junction kept 9 bases outside the gene matches. Germline V lookup: CDR1 LGHDT, CDR2 YNNKEL (reference sequence). The CDR3 DNA follows: TGTGCCAGCAGCCATCACGACGGACTAGCGGGAGACAGCACAGATACGCAGTATTTT. It codes for CASSHHDGLAGDSTDTQYF.

This clone was detected ten times or more. This chain connects TRBV6-6 to TRBJ1-3; D uncertain. V was pared by 2 bases and J by 2 bases, with 10 bases between. Looked up from germline, CDR1 is MNHNY and CDR2 is SVGAGI (reference sequence). The CDR3 runs to 15 residues. CDR3 loop: CASSYVLGAGNTIYF. In DNA, the CDR3 is TGTGCCAGCAGTTACGTTCTCGGCGCTGGAAACACCATATATTTT.

The V call is TRBV28, the J call TRBJ2-7; 8 bases agree with TRBD1. J was trimmed by 4 bases and V by 6 bases; bases with no gene match: 8. Germline V gene data show CDR1 as MDHEN and CDR2 as SYDVKM. The CDR3 is made up of 14 amino acids. Here the CDR3 reads CASSYGTGEYEQYF. CDR3 nucleotides: TGTGCCAGCAGCTACGGGACAGGAGAATACGAGCAGTACTTC.

This clone was seen repeatedly, ten times or more. V gene TRBV7-7 combines with J gene TRBJ1-4; 10 nucleotides align to TRBD1. This CDR3 has 14 amino acids. Germline loops: CDR1 SSHAT, CDR2 FNYEAQ (reference sequence). This CDR3 reads CASGSGTGDEKLFF. DNA of the CDR3: TGTGCTAGCGGTTCCGGGACAGGGGATGAAAAACTGTTTTTT.

There are many counts of this clone. This chain links TRBV10-2 with TRBJ2-5, with 8 positions matching TRBD2. Per the germline V gene, CDR1 is WSHSY and CDR2 is SAAADI. The CDR3 is 16 amino acids. The ends lost 3 bases at V and 1 base at J; junction bases unmatched: 7. Here the CDR3 reads CASSDLGGRTQETQYF. The CDR3 DNA follows: TGCGCCAGCAGTGATCTTGGCGGGAGGACCCAAGAGACCCAGTACTTC.

This clone was detected a few times. The chain has TRBV27 and TRBJ2-7, with a weak D call TRBD1 (5 bases). Germline V gene sequence: CDR1 MNHEY, CDR2 SMNVEV (reference sequence). The ends were cut back, 4 bases at V and 5 bases at J, with 6 bases in the middle. The CDR3 runs to 11 residues. CDR3: CASSSGNEQYF. The CDR3 DNA sequence: TGTGCCAGCAGTTCAGGGAACGAGCAGTACTTC.

This clone was observed at least ten times. Being one base from a much bigger clone, this may be a read error. Distinct nucleotide sequences in the sample also encode this CDR3. The rearrangement links TRBV2 to TRBJ2-7; D possibly corresponds to TRBD2 (5 bases). V dropped 1 base and J dropped 6 bases, with 7 bases sitting between them. The CDR3 extends over 12 amino acids. Looked up from germline, CDR1 is SNHLY and CDR2 is FYNNEI. The CDR3 sequence is CASSEGGSEQYF. CDR3 DNA: TGTGCCAGCAGTGAAGGAGGGAGCGAGCAGTACTTC.

The rearrangement links TRBV4-1 to TRBJ2-1; 13 bases match TRBD2. Per germline, CDR1 MGHRA and CDR2 YSYEKL. J gave up 6 bases and V 6 bases, and 5 bases lay outside the gene matches. This CDR3 region has 15 residues. CDR3 DNA sequence: TGCGCCAGCAGGGGGGGACTAGCGGGAAGCAATGAGCAGTTCTTC. Translated, it gives CASRGGLAGSNEQFF.